This T cell receptor beta chain was retrieved from a study of blood T cell repertoires in COVID-19. Study information: The samples span acute and convalescent COVID-19 from the United States, Italy and Spain. PBMCs, B-cell-depleted T cells, or T cells were the source of the cDNA or gDNA that made up the material.

Original processing notes: Quantification of nucleated cells was approximated via reference gene primer amplification. The repertoire was sequenced with immunoSEQ multiplex PCR; TCRdb's copy has only in-frame clones and lacks some. V and J calls plus clone size are reproduced from that table; the DNA served to infer D and trimming. The sample shows over 100,000 clones, about 83% of them seen only once. Germline lookup yields CDR1 MNHEY and CDR2 SMNVEV (reference sequence). The CDR3 sequence is 14 residues long. Trimming took 10 bases from V and 8 from J, leaving 18 bases between them. This receptor was identified in a middle-aged man with active or convalescent COVID-19. The V gene is TRBV27, the J gene TRBJ1-6; the D gene is possibly TRBD1 (5 bases). The specimen was peripheral blood. This CDR3 is CATQGEVLDSPLHF. CDR3 sequence (DNA): TGTGCCACCCAAGGGGAGGTTTTGGATTCACCCCTCCACTTT.